This entry describes one T cell receptor (beta chain). The antigen is unknown. This sample was included in a study of post-analysis software for immune sequencing data. The study's findings and limits: TRBV5-6, TRBV5-1 and TRBV20-1 were among a few TRBV segments more frequent in patients than controls.

Unique molecular identifiers were built into the TCR beta cDNA libraries. In TCRdb, the PCR reads were re-called with MiXCR into one record per CDR3 protein. This table holds 450,000 to 650,000 distinct CDR3 sequences, 44% found once. CDR3 length: 13 residues. Trimming cost V 3 bases and J 5 bases, with 10 bases left between them. The TCR originated in a girl aged 5 to 17 with multiple sclerosis. The sequencing input was blood. This chain joins TRBV12-3 or TRBV12-4 and TRBJ2-5; tentative D call: TRBD1 (5 bases). The CDR3 DNA reads as TGTGCCAGCAGTTTCGCAGGGAAGGAGACCCAGTACTTC. It yields the protein CASSFAGKETQYF.